This T cell receptor beta chain was recorded in a study of blood T cell repertoires in COVID-19. V shed 3 bases and J shed 2 bases, with 12 bases lying between them. Germline lookup yields CDR1 SGHNT and CDR2 YYREEE (reference sequence). This CDR3 has 14 amino acids. Living in under 30 US areas, the participants were between roughly 18 and 89 years of age. Here immunoSEQ multiplex PCR was the method, and the copy in TCRdb shows in-frame clones only, minus some. Here the sample spans 120,000 to 150,000 clones, roughly four fifths being singletons. The material sequenced was PBMCs or T cells enriched from blood (not recorded which). The gene calls are TRBV5-4 and TRBJ2-7, with TRBD1 as a possible D gene (6 bases). This TCR was recovered from a woman aged 50 to 65 with acute COVID-19. The CDR3 coding sequence is TGTGCCAGCAGCTCTACAGGGACCCCCTACGAGCAGTACTTC. It translates to CASSSTGTPYEQYF.